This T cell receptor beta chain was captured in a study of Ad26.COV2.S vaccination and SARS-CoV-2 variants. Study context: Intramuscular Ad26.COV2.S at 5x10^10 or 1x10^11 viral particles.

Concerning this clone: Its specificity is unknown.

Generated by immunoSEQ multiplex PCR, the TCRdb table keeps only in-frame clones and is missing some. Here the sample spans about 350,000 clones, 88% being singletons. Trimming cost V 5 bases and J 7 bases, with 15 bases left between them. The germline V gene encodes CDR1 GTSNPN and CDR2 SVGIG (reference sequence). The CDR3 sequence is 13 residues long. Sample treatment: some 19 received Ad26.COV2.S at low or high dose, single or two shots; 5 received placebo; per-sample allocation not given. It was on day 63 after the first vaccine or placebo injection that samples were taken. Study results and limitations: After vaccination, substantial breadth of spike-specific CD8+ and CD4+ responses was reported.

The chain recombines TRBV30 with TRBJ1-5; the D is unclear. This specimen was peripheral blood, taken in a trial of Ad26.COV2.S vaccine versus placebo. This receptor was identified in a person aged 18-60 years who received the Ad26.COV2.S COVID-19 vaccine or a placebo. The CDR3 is CAWGGWAEQPQHF. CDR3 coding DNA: TGTGCCTGGGGTGGTTGGGCTGAGCAGCCCCAGCATTTT.